The source of this TCR beta chain is a study of blood T cells in healthy people across ages. PCR was performed a second time for about 7 to 12 cycles using a sample-barcoded 5' primer and a J-beta primer mix. Every single cDNA molecule received a tag from a template-switch adaptor with 12 random nucleotides. At least 2.5 million CDR3-containing paired-end reads were obtained per sample. TCRdb itself ran the 5' RACE reads through MiXCR, one entry per CDR3 protein. This sample carries approximately 1.5 million distinct CDR3 sequences, under 55% of them seen once, and the ten largest clones take approximately 4%. Study-wide results and caveats: The long-lived group displayed more naive CD4+ cells, plus higher diversity, than the aged donors did.

Of note for this clonotype: No antigen is known for it.

The CDR3 sequence is 14 residues long. Trimming pared 3 bases from V and 6 bases from J, leaving 9 bases between. The germline gives CDR1 MDHEN, CDR2 SYDVKM. This chain links TRBV28 with TRBJ1-6; D uncertain. The TCR sequence derives from a woman younger than 35 in good health. The sample taken for sequencing was blood. The CDR3 nucleotides are TGTGCCAGCAGTTTTTGGCAGGCTAATTCACCCCTCCACTTT. Its translation: CASSFWQANSPLHF.